The clone carrying this TCR beta chain was found once. Its antigen is still unknown. The data were obtained in a study of Ad26.COV2.S vaccination and SARS-CoV-2 variants. Study background: Each vaccinee took Ad26.COV2.S intramuscularly, once or twice 56 days apart. Study-level points and caveats: Vaccine recipients had higher spike-specific TCR breadth than placebo recipients. Reportedly, spike-specific CD8+ and CD4+ T cell responses achieved substantial breadth once vaccination had taken place.

The treatment: 15 to 20 received Ad26.COV2.S at low or high dose, single or two shots; 5 received placebo; per-sample allocation not given. The study sampled participants on day 63 after the first vaccine or placebo injection. A Boston donor was an adult aged 18-55 years. Sequencing was performed with immunoSEQ multiplex PCR; in TCRdb, only in-frame clones are kept and a portion is missing. Found here are roughly 240,000 clones, roughly 90% of them singletons; the top ten hold roughly a tenth. The trim removed 9 bases at V and 6 bases at J, leaving 7 bases unmatched. This CDR3 comprises 12 residues. Germline V CDR1 and CDR2: LGHNT, FRNRAP.

The sample in question was peripheral blood, obtained in a trial of Ad26.COV2.S vaccine versus placebo. The chain carries TRBV12-5 and TRBJ2-7, with TRBD1 identical over 8 bases. This clonotype was sampled from a person between 18 and 65 years old who received the Ad26.COV2.S COVID-19 vaccine or a placebo. As DNA, the CDR3 is TGTGCTAGCCAGGGACAGGCCAGCGAGCAGTACTTC. As protein: CASQGQASEQYF.